One TCR beta chain is described in this entry. Method: immunoSEQ multiplex PCR; TCRdb's copy keeps in-frame clones and lacks some. The data hold about 80,000 clones, with roughly 91% observed a single time. This sample stems from a study of technical replicates of blood from several donors. The ends lost 2 bases at V and 5 bases at J; junction bases unmatched: 3. The CDR3 runs 14 residues. Germline CDR1 is SGHVS and CDR2 is FQNEAQ. The receptor's source is a human donor in good health. The V call is TRBV7-8, the J call TRBJ2-5; 9 bases are shared with TRBD1. Sequencing used T cells isolated from PBMCs. The CDR3 nucleotides read TGTGCCAGCAGCTTATCTGGGACAGGGGAGACCCAGTACTTC. Encoded protein: CASSLSGTGETQYF.